Each of the 21 T cell receptor beta chains below was sequenced from the same sample in a study of early T cells in non-severe SARS-CoV-2 infection. TCRdb analysed the 5' RACE reads with MiXCR anew, one entry per CDR3 protein. The sample contains 80,000 to 95,000 distinct CDR3 sequences, around an eighth of which appear only once. Material for sequencing was whole blood. These receptors originate from an adult who was a healthcare worker with PCR-confirmed SARS-CoV-2 infection or an uninfected control (not recorded which).

This clonotype was seen at least ten times. The rearrangement links TRBV20-1 to TRBJ2-7, with 9 nucleotides matching TRBD1. CDR3 length: 14 residues. V trimming: 6 bases; J trimming: 2 bases; junction bases outside the gene matches: 8. Germline CDR1 reads DFQATT; CDR2 reads SNEGSKA (reference sequence). The CDR3 reads CSARTGTGTYEQYF. The DNA of the CDR3 is TGCAGTGCGAGGACCGGGACAGGGACCTACGAGCAGTACTTC.

The rearrangement joins TRBV20-1 to TRBJ2-5; TRBD2 matches 10 bases. Losses at the gene ends were 3 bases for V and 5 bases for J; bases not matched to a gene: 6. Germline V lookup: CDR1 DFQATT, CDR2 SNEGSKA (reference sequence). The CDR3 is made up of 14 amino acids. CDR3 nucleotide sequence: TGCAGTGCTAGTCGCGCACTAGCGGGGGAGACCCAGTACTTC. Translation: CSASRALAGETQYF.

The rearrangement links TRBV5-1 to TRBJ2-7; no definite D call. CDR1 is SGHRS, CDR2 YFSETQ, per germline. The CDR3 loop spans 15 amino acids. Trimming shortened V by 3 bases and J by 3 bases, and 16 bases separated the two germline ends. The CDR3 loop is CASSSTQEYYYEQYF. The CDR3 DNA reads as TGCGCCAGCAGCTCTACCCAGGAGTATTACTACGAGCAGTACTTC.

This clonotype was counted only a few times. V and J are TRBV18 and TRBJ2-5; D ambiguous. V was shortened by 6 bases and J by 0 bases, with 11 bases between the two germline ends. The CDR3 sequence is 14 residues long. Germline-derived CDR1 and CDR2 are KGHSH and LQKENI. Here the CDR3 DNA reads TGTGCCAGCTCCTCACGATTCTACCAAGAGACCCAGTACTTC. It is translated as CASSSRFYQETQYF.

This clonotype appeared a few times. This chain uses TRBV6-1 with TRBJ1-2, with D hard to call. This CDR3 comprises 14 residues. CDR1 is MNHNS and CDR2 is SASEGT in the germline V gene. V was clipped by 4 bases and J by 3 bases, with 12 bases between them. CDR3 coding DNA: TGTGCCAGCAGTGTCGAGGAGCGCCACTATGGCTACACCTTC. Translated, it gives CASSVEERHYGYTF.

J is TRBJ2-1 and V is TRBV7-3, with 8 bases aligning to TRBD2. The CDR3 runs to 16 residues. Germline V gene lookup returns CDR1 SGHTA and CDR2 FQGTGA. Losses at the gene ends were 4 bases for V and 6 bases for J; bases not matched to a gene: 11. In DNA, the CDR3 is TGTGCCAGCAGCTGGGCGGGACTAGACGCCTCCAATGAGCAGTTCTTC. The encoded protein is CASSWAGLDASNEQFF.

This clonotype was counted at least ten times. This rearrangement joins TRBV7-3 to TRBJ2-2; D is unclear. The CDR3 totals 14 residues. V lost 2 bases and J lost 2, with 6 bases in between. The V gene's germline CDR1 is SGHTA and CDR2 FQGTGA. CDR3 residues: CASSLDSNTGELFF. The CDR3 coding sequence is TGTGCCAGCAGCTTAGACTCAAACACCGGGGAGCTGTTTTTT.

In its sample, this clonotype was seen many times. The rearrangement uses TRBV9 and TRBJ2-1, with TRBD2 matching 16 bases. The CDR3 covers 17 residues. The germline V gene has CDR1 SGDLS and CDR2 YYNGEE. With 4 bases clipped from V and 8 bases from J, the junction kept 9 bases outside the gene matches. The chain's CDR3 is CASSIGTSGRVGHEQFF. In DNA form, the CDR3 reads TGTGCCAGCAGCATCGGGACTAGCGGGAGGGTTGGGCATGAGCAGTTCTTC.

A few counts support this clonotype. The V and J genes are TRBV7-3 and TRBJ2-3, with D unclear. V lost 1 base to trimming and J lost 2 bases, with 13 bases between them. Germline values: CDR1 SGHTA, CDR2 FQGTGA. This CDR3 region has 16 residues. Here the CDR3 DNA reads TGTGCCAGCAGCTTAAGGTCCAACAGACTCACAGATACGCAGTATTTT. Its translation is CASSLRSNRLTDTQYF.

This clonotype occurred a few times. This chain links TRBV7-2 with TRBJ2-1, with 10 bases that match TRBD2. The CDR3 consists of 15 residues. Germline trimming cut 2 bases from V and 9 bases from J; bases unmatched to any gene: 7. Germline-derived CDR1 and CDR2 are SGHTA and FQGNSA. DNA for the CDR3: TGTGCCAGCAGCTTACTAGCGGGAGTTAGCCGTGAGCAGTTCTTC. It is translated as CASSLLAGVSREQFF.

This clonotype was seen a handful of times. The chain recombines TRBV21-1 with TRBJ2-2; the table's TRBD1 call for D was not verified on the DNA. TRBV21-1 counts as a pseudogene. This CDR3 has 16 residues. This CDR3 is CASSKALEGVRRELFF. The CDR3 DNA is TGTGCCAGCAGCAAAGCGCTGGAAGGGGTTAGGCGGGAGCTGTTTTTT.

A few counts support this clonotype. The rearrangement joins TRBV19 to TRBJ1-4, with D possibly matching TRBD1 (6 bases). Per the germline V gene, CDR1 is LNHDA and CDR2 is SQIVND (reference sequence). The CDR3 totals 14 residues. Trimming pared 3 bases from V and 7 bases from J, leaving 12 bases between. The CDR3 DNA sequence: TGTGCCAGTAGTATCGGGGGCGCGGGTGAAAAACTGTTTTTT. This encodes CASSIGGAGEKLFF.

This clonotype was counted between two and nine times. The chain couples TRBV4-3 to TRBJ2-6; D remains unclear. V gave up 0 bases and J gave up 0 bases, with 15 bases separating them. Germline V lookup: CDR1 LGHNA, CDR2 YSLEER. The CDR3 runs to 19 residues. DNA of the CDR3: TGCGCCAGCAGCCAAGAACATGGTTTTCAGTACTCTGGGGCCAACGTCCTGACTTTC. Translated: CASSQEHGFQYSGANVLTF.

The J gene is TRBJ2-5, the V gene TRBV3-1, with 11 nucleotides matching TRBD2. The CDR3 has 16 amino acids. Germline V gene sequence: CDR1 LGHDT, CDR2 YNNKEL (reference sequence). V shed 2 bases and J 3 bases; nucleotides not matched to a gene: 5. The DNA for the CDR3 is TGTGCCAGCAGCCAACTAATGGGACTAGCGGAAGAGACCCAGTACTTC. Protein product: CASSQLMGLAEETQYF.

The sample holds many counts of this clonotype. CDR3 residues: CASSLLSLGNTGELFF. In nucleotides, the CDR3 is TGTGCCAGCAGCTTACTAAGTTTGGGGAACACCGGGGAGCTGTTTTTT. This chain links TRBV7-6 with TRBJ2-2; no clear D. Per germline, CDR1 SGHVS and CDR2 FNYEAQ. V lost 2 bases and J lost 1, with 11 bases in between. The length of the CDR3 is 16 residues.

The chain couples TRBV5-4 to TRBJ1-1; 7 positions match TRBD1. Unmatched junction bases numbered 7, after V lost 4 bases and J lost 1 base. The CDR3 is 15 amino acids. CDR1 and CDR2 from the germline V gene are SGHNT and YYREEE (reference sequence). This CDR3 is CASSGTGTENTEAFF. The DNA of the CDR3 is TGTGCCAGCAGCGGGACCGGGACAGAGAACACTGAAGCTTTCTTT.

This clonotype was seen at least ten times. This rearrangement joins TRBV5-1 to TRBJ2-7; 7 bases align to TRBD2. V lost 0 bases and J lost 0; bases outside the gene matches: 6. Germline V gene sequence: CDR1 SGHRS, CDR2 YFSETQ. The CDR3 has 16 residues. As DNA, the CDR3 is TGCGCCAGCAGCTTGGATACTAGCGTAAGCTCCTACGAGCAGTACTTC. This sequence encodes CASSLDTSVSSYEQYF. The full variable domain, completed using reference TRBV5-1 and TRBJ2-7, is KAGVTQTPRYLIKTRGQQVTLSCSPISGHRSVSWYQQTPGQGLQFLFEYFSETQRNKGNFPGRFSGRQFSNSRSEMNVSTLELGDSALYLCASSLDTSVSSYEQYFGPGTRLTVT.

The V gene is TRBV30, the J gene TRBJ1-3; TRBD1 matches at 9 bases. V lost 5 bases and J lost 1; bases outside the gene matches: 6. From germline, CDR1 is GTSNPN and CDR2 SVGIG (reference sequence). The CDR3 is made up of 15 amino acids. CDR3 protein: CAWVPGQGSGNTIYF. CDR3 nucleotide sequence: TGTGCCTGGGTACCGGGACAGGGTTCTGGAAACACCATATATTTT.

This clonotype has only a few counts. The chain is built from TRBV20-1 and TRBJ1-2, with a tentative D call TRBD1 (6 bases). The germline V and J ends were trimmed by 6 bases and 5 bases, with 13 bases remaining between them. Germline V gene sequence: CDR1 DFQATT, CDR2 SNEGSKA (reference sequence). The CDR3 is 12 residues long. The chain's CDR3 is CSAPGAGYGYTF. In DNA, the CDR3 is TGCAGTGCGCCAGGGGCCGGGTATGGCTACACCTTC.

This clonotype was recorded at least ten times. The chain couples TRBV20-1 to TRBJ2-5; D is perhaps TRBD1 (5 bases). Germline CDR1 DFQATT, CDR2 SNEGSKA (reference sequence). Trimming removed 7 bases from V and 9 bases from J, with 18 bases in between. This CDR3 spans 12 amino acids. CDR3 DNA sequence: TGCAGTGGTGCCTTAGTTCAGGGTTCCCAGTACTTC. Protein: CSGALVQGSQYF.

V gene TRBV20-1 combines with J gene TRBJ2-5; a weak D match, TRBD2 (6 bases). The CDR3 length is 15 residues. Germline V gene lookup returns CDR1 DFQATT and CDR2 SNEGSKA (reference sequence). V shed 0 bases and J shed 3 bases, with 14 bases lying between them. The CDR3 spells CSARDPGGAKETQYF. The CDR3 DNA reads as TGCAGTGCTAGAGACCCCGGCGGGGCTAAAGAGACCCAGTACTTC.